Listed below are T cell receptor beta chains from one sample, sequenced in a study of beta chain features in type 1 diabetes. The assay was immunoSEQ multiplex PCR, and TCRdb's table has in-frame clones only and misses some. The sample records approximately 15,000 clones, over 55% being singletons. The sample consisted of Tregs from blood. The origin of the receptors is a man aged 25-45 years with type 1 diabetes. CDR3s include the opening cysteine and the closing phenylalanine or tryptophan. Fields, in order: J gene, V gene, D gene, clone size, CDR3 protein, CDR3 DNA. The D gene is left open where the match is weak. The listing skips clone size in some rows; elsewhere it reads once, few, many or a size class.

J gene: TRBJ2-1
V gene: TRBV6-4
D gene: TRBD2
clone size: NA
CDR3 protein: CASSQTSGGAYNEQFF
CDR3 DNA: TGTGCCAGCAGCCAGACTAGCGGGGGGGCCTACAATGAGCAGTTCTTC

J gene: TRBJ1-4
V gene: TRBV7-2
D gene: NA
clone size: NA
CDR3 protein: CASSPPGEKLFF
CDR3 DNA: TGTGCCAGCAGCCCCCCGGGTGAAAAACTGTTTTTT

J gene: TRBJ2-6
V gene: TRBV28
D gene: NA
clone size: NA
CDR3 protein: CASSLWGVGTGANVLTF
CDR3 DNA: TGTGCCAGCAGTTTGTGGGGGGTTGGGACTGGGGCCAACGTCCTGACTTTC

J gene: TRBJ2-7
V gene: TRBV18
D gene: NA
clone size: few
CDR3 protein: CASSPPHDTSYEQYF
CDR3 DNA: TGTGCCAGCTCACCACCCCACGACACCTCCTACGAGCAGTACTTC

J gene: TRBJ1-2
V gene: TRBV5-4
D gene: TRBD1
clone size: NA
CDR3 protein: CASSSPGGARGGYTF
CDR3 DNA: TGTGCCAGCAGTTCTCCAGGGGGCGCCCGGGGGGGCTACACCTTC

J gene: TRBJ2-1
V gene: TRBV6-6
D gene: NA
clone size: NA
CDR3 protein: CASSHPGRLAYEQFF
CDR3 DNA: TGTGCCAGCAGTCACCCCGGTAGGCTAGCCTATGAGCAGTTCTTC

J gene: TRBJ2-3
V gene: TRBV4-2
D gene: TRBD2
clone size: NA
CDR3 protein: CASSQGSSGRSTDTQYF
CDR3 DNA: TGTGCCAGCAGCCAAGGTTCCAGCGGGAGGAGCACAGATACGCAGTATTTT

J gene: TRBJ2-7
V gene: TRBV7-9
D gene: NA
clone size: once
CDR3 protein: CASSLGSGTEQYF
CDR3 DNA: TGTGCCAGCAGCTTGGGTAGCGGCACCGAGCAGTACTTC

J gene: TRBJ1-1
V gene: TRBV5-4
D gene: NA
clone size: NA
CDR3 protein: CASSTGNSYTEAFF
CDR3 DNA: TGTGCCAGCAGCACGGGGAATTCTTACACTGAAGCTTTCTTT

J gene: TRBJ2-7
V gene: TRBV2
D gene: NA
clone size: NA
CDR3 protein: CASKGSGPSYEQYF
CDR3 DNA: TGTGCCAGCAAGGGTAGCGGCCCCTCCTACGAGCAGTACTTC

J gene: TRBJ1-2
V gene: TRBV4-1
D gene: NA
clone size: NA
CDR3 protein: CASSQEGREYYGYTF
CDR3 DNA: TGCGCCAGCAGCCAAGAGGGCAGGGAATACTATGGCTACACCTTC

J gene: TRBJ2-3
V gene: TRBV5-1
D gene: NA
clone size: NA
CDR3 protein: CASSPSASTDTQYF
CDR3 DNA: TGCGCCAGCAGCCCTAGCGCTAGCACAGATACGCAGTATTTT

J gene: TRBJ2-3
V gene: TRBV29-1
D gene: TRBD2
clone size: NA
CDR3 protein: CSVEGAGGTDTQYF
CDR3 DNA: TGCAGCGTTGAAGGGGCGGGGGGCACAGATACGCAGTATTTT

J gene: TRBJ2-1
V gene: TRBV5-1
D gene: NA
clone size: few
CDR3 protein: CASSTTRLNEQFF
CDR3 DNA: TGCGCCAGCAGCACAACCCGCCTGAATGAGCAGTTCTTC

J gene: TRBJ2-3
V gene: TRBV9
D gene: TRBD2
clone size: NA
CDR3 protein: CASSITSGVSTDTQYF
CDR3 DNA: TGTGCCAGCAGCATAACTAGCGGGGTGAGCACAGATACGCAGTATTTT

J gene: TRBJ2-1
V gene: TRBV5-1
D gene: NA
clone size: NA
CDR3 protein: CASSLNRVEFF
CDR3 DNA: TGCGCCAGCAGCTTGAACAGGGTTGAGTTCTTC